This TCR beta chain was found in a study of CD8 T cells in ankylosing spondylitis. With regard to this clonotype: As yet, its antigen is unknown.

By quantitative 5'-RACE with molecular barcodes, the TCR beta libraries were made. TCRdb re-called the 5' RACE reads through MiXCR, storing one row per CDR3 protein. The sample lists 250,000 or so distinct CDR3 sequences, roughly 10% occurring once. Overall study findings and caveats: Matched ankylosing spondylitis synovial fluid reportedly contained a significantly enriched population of disease-linked clones. A motif of fewer than ten highly homologous TCR beta variants was seen as apparently characteristic of ankylosing spondylitis blood.

The CDR3 loop spans 19 amino acids. Looked up from germline, CDR1 is MDHEN and CDR2 is SYDVKM. V lost 5 bases and J lost 5, with 31 bases in between. The sample was blood, either unsorted or a sorted T cell fraction (not recorded which). This sequence was found in a male donor with ankylosing spondylitis or in good health (not recorded which). The chain has TRBV28 and TRBJ2-7; D tentatively reads TRBD1 or TRBD2 (5 bases each). CDR3 nucleotides: TGTGCCAGCAGTCCCACAGTACGGCGGCAGGGAGTAGGTCGGAACGAGCAGTACTTC. Translated, it gives CASSPTVRRQGVGRNEQYF.